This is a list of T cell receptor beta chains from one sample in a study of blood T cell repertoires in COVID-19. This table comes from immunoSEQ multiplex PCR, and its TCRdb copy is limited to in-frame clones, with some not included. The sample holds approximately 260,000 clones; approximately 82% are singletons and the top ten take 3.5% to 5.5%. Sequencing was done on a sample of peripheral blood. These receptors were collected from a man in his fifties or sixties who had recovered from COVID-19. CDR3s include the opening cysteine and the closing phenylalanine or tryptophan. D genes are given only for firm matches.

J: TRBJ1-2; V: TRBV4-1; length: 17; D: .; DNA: TGCGCCAGCAGCCAAGGTTCGACAGGATCAGGACCCGGAGGCTACACCTTC; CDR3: CASSQGSTGSGPGGYTF
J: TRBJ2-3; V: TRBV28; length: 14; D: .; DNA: TGTGCCAGCAGTTTACCGGGTCAGCAGGATACGCAGTATTTT; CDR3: CASSLPGQQDTQYF
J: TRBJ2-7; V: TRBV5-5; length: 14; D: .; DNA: TGTGCCAGCAGCCTTGTACAGGTAGCCTACGAGCAGTACTTC; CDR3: CASSLVQVAYEQYF
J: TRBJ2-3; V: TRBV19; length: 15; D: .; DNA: TGTGCCAGTAGTGTCCGACAGGTCAGCACAGATACGCAGTATTTT; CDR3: CASSVRQVSTDTQYF
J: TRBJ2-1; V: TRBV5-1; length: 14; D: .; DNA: TGCGCCAGCAGCTTGATTAGCGTGAACAATGAGCAGTTCTTC; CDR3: CASSLISVNNEQFF
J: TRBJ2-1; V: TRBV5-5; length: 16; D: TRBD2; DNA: TGTGCCAGCAAAGGTAGAACTAGCGCCTACTACAATGAGCAGTTCTTC; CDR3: CASKGRTSAYYNEQFF
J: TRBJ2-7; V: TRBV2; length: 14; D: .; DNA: TGTGCCAGCAGTGAAATGGACAGCCGGTACGAGCAGTACTTC; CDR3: CASSEMDSRYEQYF
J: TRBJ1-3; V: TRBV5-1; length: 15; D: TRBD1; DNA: TGCGCCAGCAGCGAGACAGGGGGCCCTGGAAACACCATATATTTT; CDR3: CASSETGGPGNTIYF
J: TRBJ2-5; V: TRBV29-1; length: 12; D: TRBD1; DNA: TGCAGCGCCTTAGGGGGCTGGGAGACCCAGTACTTC; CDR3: CSALGGWETQYF
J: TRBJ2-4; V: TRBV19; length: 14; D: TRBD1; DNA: TGTGCCAGTAGAGTACCGGGACAGGGAAACATTCAGTACTTC; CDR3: CASRVPGQGNIQYF